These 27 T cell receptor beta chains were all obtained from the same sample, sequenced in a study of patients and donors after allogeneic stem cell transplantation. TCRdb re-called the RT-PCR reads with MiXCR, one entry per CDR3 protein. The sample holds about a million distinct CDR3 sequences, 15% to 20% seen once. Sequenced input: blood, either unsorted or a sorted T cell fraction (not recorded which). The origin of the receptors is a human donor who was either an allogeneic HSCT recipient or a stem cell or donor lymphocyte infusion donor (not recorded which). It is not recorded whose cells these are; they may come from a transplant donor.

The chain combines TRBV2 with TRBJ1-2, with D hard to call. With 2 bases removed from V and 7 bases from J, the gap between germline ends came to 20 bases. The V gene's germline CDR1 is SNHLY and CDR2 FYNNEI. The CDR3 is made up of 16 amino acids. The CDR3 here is CASSEISGSWTGGYTF. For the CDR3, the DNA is TGTGCCAGCAGTGAAATAAGCGGAAGTTGGACGGGTGGCTACACCTTC.

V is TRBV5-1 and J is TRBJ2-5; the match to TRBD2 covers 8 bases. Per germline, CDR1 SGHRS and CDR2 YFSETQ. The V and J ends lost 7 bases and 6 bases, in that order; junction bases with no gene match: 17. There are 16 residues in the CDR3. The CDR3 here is CASARDSGGRGQTQYF. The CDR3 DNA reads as TGCGCCAGCGCCCGTGATTCGGGGGGGAGGGGACAGACCCAGTACTTC.

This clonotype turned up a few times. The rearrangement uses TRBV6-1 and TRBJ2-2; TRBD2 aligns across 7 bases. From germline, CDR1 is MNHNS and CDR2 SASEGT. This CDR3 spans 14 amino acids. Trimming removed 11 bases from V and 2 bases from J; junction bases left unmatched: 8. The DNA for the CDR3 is TGTGCCGGGGGACGGGGGGTTAACACCGGGGAGCTGTTTTTT. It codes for CAGGRGVNTGELFF.

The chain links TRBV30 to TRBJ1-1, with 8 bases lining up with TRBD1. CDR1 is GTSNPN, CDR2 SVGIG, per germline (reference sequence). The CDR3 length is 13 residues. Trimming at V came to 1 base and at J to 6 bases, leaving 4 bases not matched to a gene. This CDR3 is CAWSGDRRAEAFF. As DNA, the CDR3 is TGTGCCTGGAGTGGGGACAGGCGGGCTGAAGCTTTCTTT.

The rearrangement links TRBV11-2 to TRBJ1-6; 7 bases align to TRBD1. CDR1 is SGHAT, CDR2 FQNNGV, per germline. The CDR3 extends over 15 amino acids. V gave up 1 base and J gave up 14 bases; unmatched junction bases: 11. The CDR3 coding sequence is TGTGCCAGCAGCTTAGTAGGGACAGACCGAGGCGCCCTCCACTTT. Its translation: CASSLVGTDRGALHF. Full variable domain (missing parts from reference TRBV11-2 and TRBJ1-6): EAGVAQSPRYKIIEKRQSVAFWCNPISGHATLYWYQQILGQGPKLLIQFQNNGVVDDSQLPKDRFSAERLKGVDSTLKIQPAKLEDSAVYLCASSLVGTDRGALHFGNGTRLTVT.

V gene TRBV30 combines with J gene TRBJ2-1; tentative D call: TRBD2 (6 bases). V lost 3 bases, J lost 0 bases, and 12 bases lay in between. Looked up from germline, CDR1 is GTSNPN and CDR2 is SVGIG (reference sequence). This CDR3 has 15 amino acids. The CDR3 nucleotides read TGTGCCTGGAGAAGGGACTTCCTCTCCTACAATGAGCAGTTCTTC. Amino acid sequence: CAWRRDFLSYNEQFF.

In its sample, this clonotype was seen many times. As DNA, the CDR3 is TGTGCCAGCAGCCAAGAGAGGAATCAGCCCCAGCATTTT. It specifies CASSQERNQPQHF. The J gene is TRBJ1-5, the V gene TRBV3-1; D remains unclear. Germline loops: CDR1 LGHDT, CDR2 YNNKEL (reference sequence). The CDR3 spans 13 residues. V lost 0 bases and J 4 bases, leaving 4 bases between the germline ends.

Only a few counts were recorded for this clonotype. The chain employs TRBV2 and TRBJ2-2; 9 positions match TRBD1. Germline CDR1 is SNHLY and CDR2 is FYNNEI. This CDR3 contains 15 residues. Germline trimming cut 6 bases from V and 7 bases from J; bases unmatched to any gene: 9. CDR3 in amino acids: CASRLRTGAVGELFF. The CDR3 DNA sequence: TGTGCCAGCAGATTAAGGACAGGGGCGGTCGGGGAGCTGTTTTTT.

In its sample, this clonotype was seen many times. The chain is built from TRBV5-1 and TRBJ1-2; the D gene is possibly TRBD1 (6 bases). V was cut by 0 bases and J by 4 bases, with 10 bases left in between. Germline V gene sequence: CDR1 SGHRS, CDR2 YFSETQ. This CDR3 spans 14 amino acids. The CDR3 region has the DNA TGCGCCAGCAGCTTGGGACAGGACGCCTATGGCTACACCTTC. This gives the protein CASSLGQDAYGYTF.

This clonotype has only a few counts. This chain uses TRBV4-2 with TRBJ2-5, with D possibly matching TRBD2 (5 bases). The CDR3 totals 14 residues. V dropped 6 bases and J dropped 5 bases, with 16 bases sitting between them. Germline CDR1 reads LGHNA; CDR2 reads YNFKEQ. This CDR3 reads CASSARPGLETQYF. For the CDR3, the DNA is TGTGCCAGCAGTGCGCGACCCGGACTGGAGACCCAGTACTTC.

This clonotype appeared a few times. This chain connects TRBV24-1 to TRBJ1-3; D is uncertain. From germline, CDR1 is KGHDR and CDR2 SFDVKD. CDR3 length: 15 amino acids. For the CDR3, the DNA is TGTGCGCAACCCCGTCCGGCCTCACCTGGAAACACCATATATTTT. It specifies CAQPRPASPGNTIYF.

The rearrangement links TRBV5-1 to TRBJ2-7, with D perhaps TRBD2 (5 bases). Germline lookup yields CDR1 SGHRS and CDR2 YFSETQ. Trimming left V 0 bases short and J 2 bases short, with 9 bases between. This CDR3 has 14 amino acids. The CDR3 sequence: CASSLGEKAYEQYF. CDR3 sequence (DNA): TGCGCCAGCAGCTTGGGGGAGAAAGCCTACGAGCAGTACTTC.

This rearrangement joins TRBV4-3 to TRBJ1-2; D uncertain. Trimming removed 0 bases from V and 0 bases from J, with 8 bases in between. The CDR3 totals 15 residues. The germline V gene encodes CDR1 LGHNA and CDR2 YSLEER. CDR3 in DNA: TGCGCCAGCAGCCAAGAGGGCGGAGCTAACTATGGCTACACCTTC. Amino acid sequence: CASSQEGGANYGYTF.

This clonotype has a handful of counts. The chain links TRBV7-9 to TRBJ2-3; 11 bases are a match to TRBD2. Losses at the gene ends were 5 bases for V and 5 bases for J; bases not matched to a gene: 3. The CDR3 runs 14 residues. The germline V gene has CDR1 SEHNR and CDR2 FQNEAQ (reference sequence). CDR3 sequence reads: CASSGTSGQDTQYF. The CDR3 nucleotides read TGTGCCAGCAGCGGGACTAGCGGACAAGATACGCAGTATTTT. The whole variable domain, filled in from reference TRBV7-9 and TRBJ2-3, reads DTGVSQNPRHKITKRGQNVTFRCDPISEHNRLYWYRQTLGQGPEFLTYFQNEAQLEKSRLLSDRFSAERPKGSFSTLEIQRTEQGDSAMYLCASSGTSGQDTQYFGPGTRLTVL.

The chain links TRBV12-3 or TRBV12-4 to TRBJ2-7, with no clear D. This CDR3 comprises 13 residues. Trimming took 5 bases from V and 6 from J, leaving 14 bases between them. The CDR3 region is CASSDSLPFEQYF. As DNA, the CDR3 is TGTGCCAGCAGTGACTCCTTGCCTTTCGAGCAGTACTTC.

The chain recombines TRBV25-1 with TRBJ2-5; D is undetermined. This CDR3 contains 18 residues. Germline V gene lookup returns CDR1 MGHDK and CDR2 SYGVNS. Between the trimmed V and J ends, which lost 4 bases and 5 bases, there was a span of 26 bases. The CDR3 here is CASSVPTVLPAVPETQYF. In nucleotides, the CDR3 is TGTGCCAGCAGTGTCCCAACGGTCCTCCCGGCAGTCCCGGAGACCCAGTACTTC.

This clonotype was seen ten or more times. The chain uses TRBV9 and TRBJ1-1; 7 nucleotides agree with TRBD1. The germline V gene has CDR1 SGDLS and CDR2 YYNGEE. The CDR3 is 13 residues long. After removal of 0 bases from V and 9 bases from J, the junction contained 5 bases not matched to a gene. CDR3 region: CASSVGTGEQAFF. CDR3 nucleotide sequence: TGTGCCAGCAGCGTAGGTACAGGGGAGCAAGCTTTCTTT.

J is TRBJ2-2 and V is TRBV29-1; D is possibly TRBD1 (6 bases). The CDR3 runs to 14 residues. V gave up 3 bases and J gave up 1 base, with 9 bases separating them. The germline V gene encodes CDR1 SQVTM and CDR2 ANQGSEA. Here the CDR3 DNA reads TGCAGCGTTGACCCAGGGGTGAACACCGGGGAGCTGTTTTTT. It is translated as CSVDPGVNTGELFF.

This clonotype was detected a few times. CDR3: CASSLVRAQPQHF. In DNA form, the CDR3 reads TGTGCCAGCAGCTTAGTGAGGGCCCAGCCCCAGCATTTT. This chain uses TRBV7-9 with TRBJ1-5; D gene ambiguous. The CDR3 totals 13 residues. With 1 base removed from V and 7 bases from J, the gap between germline ends came to 8 bases. The germline CDR1 and CDR2 sequences are SEHNR and FQNEAQ (reference sequence).

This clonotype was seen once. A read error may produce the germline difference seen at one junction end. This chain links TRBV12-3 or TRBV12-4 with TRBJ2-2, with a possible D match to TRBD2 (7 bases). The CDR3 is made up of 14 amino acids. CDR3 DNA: TGTGCCAGCAGTGCAGGTGGGGGGGGCGGGAAGCTGTTTTTT. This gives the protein CASSAGGGGGKLFF.

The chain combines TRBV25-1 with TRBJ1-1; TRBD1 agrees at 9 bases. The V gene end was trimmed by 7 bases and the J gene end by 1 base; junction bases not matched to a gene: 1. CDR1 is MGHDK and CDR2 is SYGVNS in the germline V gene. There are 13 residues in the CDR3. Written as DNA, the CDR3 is TGTGCCAGCAAGGGACAGGGGAACACTGAAGCTTTCTTT. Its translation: CASKGQGNTEAFF. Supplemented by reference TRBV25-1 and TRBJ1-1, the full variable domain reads EADIYQTPRYLVIGTGKKITLECSQTMGHDKMYWYQQDPGMELHLIHYSYGVNSTEKGDLSSESTVSRIRTEHFPLTLESARPSHTSQYLCASKGQGNTEAFFGQGTRLTVV.

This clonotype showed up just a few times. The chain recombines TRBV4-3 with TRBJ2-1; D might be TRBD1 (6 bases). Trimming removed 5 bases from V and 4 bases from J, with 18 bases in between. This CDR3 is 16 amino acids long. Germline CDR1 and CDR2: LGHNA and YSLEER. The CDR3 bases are TGCGCCAGCAGCACTACCGGGACACAACCTTACAATGAGCAGTTCTTC. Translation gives CASSTTGTQPYNEQFF.

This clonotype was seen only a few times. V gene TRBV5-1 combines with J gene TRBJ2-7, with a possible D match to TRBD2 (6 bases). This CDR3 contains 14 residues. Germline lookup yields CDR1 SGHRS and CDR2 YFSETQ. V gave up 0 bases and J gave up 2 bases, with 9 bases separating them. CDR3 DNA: TGCGCCAGCAGCTTGGATGCGGGGCCCTACGAGCAGTACTTC. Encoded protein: CASSLDAGPYEQYF.

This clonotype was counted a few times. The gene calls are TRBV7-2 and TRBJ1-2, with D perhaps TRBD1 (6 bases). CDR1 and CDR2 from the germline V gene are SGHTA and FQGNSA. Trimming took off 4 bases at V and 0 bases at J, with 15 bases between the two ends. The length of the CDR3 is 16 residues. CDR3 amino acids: CASSSFNRETNYGYTF. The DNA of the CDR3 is TGTGCCAGCAGCTCCTTCAACAGGGAGACTAACTATGGCTACACCTTC.

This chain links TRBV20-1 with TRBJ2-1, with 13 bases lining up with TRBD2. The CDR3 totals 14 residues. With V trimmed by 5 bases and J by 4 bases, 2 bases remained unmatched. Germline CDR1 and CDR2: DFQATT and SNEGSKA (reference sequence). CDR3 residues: CSAETSGGYNEQFF. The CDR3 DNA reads TGCAGTGCTGAGACTAGCGGGGGGTACAATGAGCAGTTCTTC.

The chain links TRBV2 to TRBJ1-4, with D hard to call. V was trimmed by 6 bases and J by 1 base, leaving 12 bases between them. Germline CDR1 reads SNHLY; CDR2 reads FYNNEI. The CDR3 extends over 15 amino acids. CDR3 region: CASSQRAGTNEKLFF. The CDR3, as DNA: TGTGCCAGCAGCCAAAGAGCAGGAACTAATGAAAAACTGTTTTTT.

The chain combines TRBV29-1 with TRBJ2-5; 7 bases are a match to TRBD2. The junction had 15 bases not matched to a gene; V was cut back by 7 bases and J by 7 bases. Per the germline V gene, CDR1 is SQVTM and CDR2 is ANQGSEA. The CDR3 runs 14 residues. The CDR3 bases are TGCAGCGGTAGGGACTATACACGAGATGTGACCCAGTACTTC. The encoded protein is CSGRDYTRDVTQYF.